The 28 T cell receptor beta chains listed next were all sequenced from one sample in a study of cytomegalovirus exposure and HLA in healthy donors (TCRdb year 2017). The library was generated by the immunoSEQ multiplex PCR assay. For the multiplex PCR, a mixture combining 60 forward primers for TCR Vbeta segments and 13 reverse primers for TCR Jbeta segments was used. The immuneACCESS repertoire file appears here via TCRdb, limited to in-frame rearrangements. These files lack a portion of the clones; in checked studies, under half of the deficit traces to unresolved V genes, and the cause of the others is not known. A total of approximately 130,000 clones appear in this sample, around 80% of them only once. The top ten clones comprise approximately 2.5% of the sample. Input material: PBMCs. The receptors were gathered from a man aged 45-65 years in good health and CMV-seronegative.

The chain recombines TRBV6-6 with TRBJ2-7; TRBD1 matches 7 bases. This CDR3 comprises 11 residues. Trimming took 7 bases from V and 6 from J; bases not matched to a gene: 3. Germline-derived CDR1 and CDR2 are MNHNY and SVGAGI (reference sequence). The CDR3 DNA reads TGTGCCAGCACTCCAGGGGGCGAGCAGTACTTC. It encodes CASTPGGEQYF.

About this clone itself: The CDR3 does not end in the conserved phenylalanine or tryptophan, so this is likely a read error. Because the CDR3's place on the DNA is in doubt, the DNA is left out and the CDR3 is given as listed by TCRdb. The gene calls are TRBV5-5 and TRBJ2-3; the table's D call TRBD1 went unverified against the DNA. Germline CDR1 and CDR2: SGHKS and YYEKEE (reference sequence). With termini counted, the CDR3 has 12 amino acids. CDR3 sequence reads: CASSYRDTRPRL.

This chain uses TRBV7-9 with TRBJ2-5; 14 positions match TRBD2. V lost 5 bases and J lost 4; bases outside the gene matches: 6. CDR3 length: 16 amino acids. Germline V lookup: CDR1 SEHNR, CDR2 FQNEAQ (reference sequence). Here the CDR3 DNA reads TGTGCCAGCAGCACAGGGGGGACTAGCGGGGGAGAGACCCAGTACTTC. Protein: CASSTGGTSGGETQYF.

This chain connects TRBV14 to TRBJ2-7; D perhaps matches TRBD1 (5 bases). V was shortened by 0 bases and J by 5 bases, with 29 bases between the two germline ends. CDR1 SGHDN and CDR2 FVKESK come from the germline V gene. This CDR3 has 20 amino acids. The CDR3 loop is CASSQDKWKGEPLLIHEQYF. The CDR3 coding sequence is TGTGCCAGCAGCCAAGATAAGTGGAAAGGGGAACCCCTCTTGATCCACGAGCAGTACTTC.

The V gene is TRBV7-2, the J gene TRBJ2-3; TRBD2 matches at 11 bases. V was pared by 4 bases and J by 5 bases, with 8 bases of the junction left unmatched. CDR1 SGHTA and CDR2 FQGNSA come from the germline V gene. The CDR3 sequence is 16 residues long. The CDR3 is CASSSGLAEPRDTQYF. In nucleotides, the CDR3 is TGTGCCAGCAGCTCGGGACTAGCGGAGCCCCGAGATACGCAGTATTTT.

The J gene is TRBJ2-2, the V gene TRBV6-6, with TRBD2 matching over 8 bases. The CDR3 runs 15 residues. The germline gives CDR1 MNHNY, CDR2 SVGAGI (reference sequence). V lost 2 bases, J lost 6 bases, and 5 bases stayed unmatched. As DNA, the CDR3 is TGTGCCAGCAGTTACGGAGCGGGGGTTGCCGGGGAGCTGTTTTTT. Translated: CASSYGAGVAGELFF.

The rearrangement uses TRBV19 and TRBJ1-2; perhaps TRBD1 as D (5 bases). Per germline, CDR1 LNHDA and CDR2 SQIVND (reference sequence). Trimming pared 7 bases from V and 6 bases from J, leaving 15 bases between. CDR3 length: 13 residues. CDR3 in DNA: TGTGCCAGTAAGAGGAGGGACCCTGATGGCTACACCTTC. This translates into CASKRRDPDGYTF.

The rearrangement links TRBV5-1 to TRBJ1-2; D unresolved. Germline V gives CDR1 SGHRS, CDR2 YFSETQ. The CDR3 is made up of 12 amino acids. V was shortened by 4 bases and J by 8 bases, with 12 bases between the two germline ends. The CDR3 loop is CASSVDKEGYTF. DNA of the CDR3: TGCGCCAGCAGCGTCGATAAGGAGGGCTACACCTTC.

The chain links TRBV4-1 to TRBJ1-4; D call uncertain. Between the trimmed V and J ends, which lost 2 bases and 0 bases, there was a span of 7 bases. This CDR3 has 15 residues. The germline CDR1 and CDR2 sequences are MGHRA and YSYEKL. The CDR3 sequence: CASSQILATNEKLFF. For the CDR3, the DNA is TGCGCCAGCAGCCAAATACTTGCAACTAATGAAAAACTGTTTTTT.

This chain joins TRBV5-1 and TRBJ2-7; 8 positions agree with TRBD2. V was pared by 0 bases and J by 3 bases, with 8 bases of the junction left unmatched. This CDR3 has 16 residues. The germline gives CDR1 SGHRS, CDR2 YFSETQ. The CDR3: CASSLAGAGGRYEQYF. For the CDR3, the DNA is TGCGCCAGCAGCTTGGCCGGGGCGGGGGGCCGCTACGAGCAGTACTTC.

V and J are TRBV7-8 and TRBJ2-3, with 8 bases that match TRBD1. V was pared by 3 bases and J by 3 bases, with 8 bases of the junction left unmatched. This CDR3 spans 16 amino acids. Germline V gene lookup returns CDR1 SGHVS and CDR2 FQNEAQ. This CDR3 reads CASSFPGQGGTDTQYF. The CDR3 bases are TGTGCCAGCAGCTTTCCCGGACAGGGAGGTACAGATACGCAGTATTTT. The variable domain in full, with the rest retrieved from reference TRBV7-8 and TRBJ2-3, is GAGVSQSPRYKVAKRGQDVALRCDPISGHVSLFWYQQALGQGPEFLTYFQNEAQLDKSGLPSDRFFAERPEGSVSTLKIQRTQQEDSAVYLCASSFPGQGGTDTQYFGPGTRLTVL.

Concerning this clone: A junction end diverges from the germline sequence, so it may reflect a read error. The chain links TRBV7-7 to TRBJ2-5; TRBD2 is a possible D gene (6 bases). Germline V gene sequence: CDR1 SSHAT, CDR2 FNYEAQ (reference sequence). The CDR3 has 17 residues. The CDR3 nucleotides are TGTGCTAGCAGCTTAGCCGCGGGGCCTAGCTCAGGAGAGACCCAGTACTTC. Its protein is CASSLAAGPSSGETQYF.

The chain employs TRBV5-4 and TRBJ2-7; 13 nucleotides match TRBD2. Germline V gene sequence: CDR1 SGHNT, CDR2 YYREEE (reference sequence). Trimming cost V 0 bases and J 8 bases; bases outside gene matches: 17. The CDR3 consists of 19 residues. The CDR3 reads CASSLAGLAGARVFGKQYF. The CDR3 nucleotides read TGTGCCAGCAGCTTGGCCGGACTAGCGGGGGCCCGAGTGTTTGGTAAGCAGTACTTC.

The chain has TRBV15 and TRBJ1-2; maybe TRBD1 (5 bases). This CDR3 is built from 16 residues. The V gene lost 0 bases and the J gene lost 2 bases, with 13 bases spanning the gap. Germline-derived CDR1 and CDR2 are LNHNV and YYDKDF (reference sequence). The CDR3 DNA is TGTGCCACCAGCAGAGATCCCAGGGCAGCAAACTATGGCTACACCTTC. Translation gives CATSRDPRAANYGYTF.

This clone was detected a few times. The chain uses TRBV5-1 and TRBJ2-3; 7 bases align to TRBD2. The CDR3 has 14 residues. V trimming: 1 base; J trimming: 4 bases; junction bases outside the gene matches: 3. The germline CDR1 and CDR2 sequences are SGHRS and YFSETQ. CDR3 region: CASSLLGGADTQYF. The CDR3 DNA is TGCGCCAGCAGCTTGCTGGGAGGGGCAGATACGCAGTATTTT. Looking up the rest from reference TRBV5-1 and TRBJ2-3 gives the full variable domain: KAGVTQTPRYLIKTRGQQVTLSCSPISGHRSVSWYQQTPGQGLQFLFEYFSETQRNKGNFPGRFSGRQFSNSRSEMNVSTLELGDSALYLCASSLLGGADTQYFGPGTRLTVL.

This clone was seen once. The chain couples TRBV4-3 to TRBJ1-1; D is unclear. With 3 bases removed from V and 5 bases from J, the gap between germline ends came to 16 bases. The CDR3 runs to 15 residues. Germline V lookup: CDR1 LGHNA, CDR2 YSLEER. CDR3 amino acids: CASSHLGVTGTEAFF. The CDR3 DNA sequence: TGCGCCAGCAGCCACCTGGGAGTTACGGGAACTGAAGCTTTCTTT.

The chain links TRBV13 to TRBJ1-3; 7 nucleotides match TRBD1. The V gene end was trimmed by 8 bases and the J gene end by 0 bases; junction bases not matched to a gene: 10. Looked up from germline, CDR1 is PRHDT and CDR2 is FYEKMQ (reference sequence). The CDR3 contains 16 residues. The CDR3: CASFDRGLSSGNTIYF. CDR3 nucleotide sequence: TGTGCCAGCTTTGATAGGGGGCTCAGCTCTGGAAACACCATATATTTT. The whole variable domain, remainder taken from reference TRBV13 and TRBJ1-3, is AAGVIQSPRHLIKEKRETATLKCYPIPRHDTVYWYQQGPGQDPQFLISFYEKMQSDKGSIPDRFSAQQFSDYHSELNMSSLELGDSALYFCASFDRGLSSGNTIYFGEGSWLTVV.

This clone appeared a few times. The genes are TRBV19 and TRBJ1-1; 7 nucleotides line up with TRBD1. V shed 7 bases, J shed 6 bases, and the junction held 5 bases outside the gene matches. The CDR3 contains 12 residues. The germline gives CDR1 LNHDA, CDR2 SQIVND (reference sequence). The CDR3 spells CASTPDRAEAFF. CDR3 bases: TGTGCCAGTACCCCAGACAGGGCTGAAGCTTTCTTT.

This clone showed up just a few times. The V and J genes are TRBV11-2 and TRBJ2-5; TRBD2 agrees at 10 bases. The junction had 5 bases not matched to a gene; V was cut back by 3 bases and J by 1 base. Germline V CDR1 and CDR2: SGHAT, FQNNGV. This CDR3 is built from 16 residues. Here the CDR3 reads CASSFSAGGPQETQYF. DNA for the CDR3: TGTGCCAGCAGCTTCTCAGCGGGGGGGCCCCAAGAGACCCAGTACTTC.

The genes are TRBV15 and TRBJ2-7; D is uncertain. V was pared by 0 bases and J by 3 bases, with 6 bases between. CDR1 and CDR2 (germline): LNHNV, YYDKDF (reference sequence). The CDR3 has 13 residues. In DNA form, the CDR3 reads TGTGCCACCAGCAGAGACAGACTCTACGAGCAGTACTTC. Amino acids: CATSRDRLYEQYF.

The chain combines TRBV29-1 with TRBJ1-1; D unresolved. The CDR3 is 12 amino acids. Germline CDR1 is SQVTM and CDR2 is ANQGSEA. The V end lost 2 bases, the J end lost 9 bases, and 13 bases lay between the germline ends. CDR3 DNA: TGCAGCGTTGAACTACTAGCCGTAAAAGCTTTCTTT. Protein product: CSVELLAVKAFF. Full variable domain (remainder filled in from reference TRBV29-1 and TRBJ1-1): SAVISQKPSRDICQRGTSLTIQCQVDSQVTMMFWYRQQPGQSLTLIATANQGSEATYESGFVIDKFPISRPNLTFSTLTVSNMSPEDSSIYLCSVELLAVKAFFGQGTRLTVV.

CDR3 sequence reads: CASRDRAFRYTF. The CDR3 DNA reads as TGTGCCAGCCGGGACAGGGCTTTTCGCTACACCTTC. The chain has TRBV25-1 and TRBJ1-2; 9 bases agree with TRBD1. Germline-derived CDR1 and CDR2 are MGHDK and SYGVNS. The CDR3 is 12 amino acids. V shed 8 bases and J 9 bases; nucleotides not matched to a gene: 7.

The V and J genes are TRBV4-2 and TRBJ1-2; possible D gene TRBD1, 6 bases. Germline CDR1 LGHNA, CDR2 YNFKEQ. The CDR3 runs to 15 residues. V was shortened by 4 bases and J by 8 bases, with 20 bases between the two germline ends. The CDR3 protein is CASSPQHAGADGYTF. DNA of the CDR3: TGTGCCAGCAGCCCCCAGCATGCAGGGGCCGACGGCTACACCTTC.

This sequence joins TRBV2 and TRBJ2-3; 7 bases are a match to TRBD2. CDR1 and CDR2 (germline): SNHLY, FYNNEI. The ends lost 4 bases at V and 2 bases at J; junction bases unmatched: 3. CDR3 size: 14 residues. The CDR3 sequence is CASSGLADTDTQYF. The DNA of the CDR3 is TGTGCCAGCAGTGGACTAGCCGACACAGATACGCAGTATTTT.

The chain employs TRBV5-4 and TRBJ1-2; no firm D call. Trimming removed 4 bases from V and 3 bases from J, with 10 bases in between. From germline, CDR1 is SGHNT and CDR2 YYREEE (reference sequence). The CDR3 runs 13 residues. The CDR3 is CASSAPTDYGYTF. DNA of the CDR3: TGTGCCAGCAGCGCACCAACTGACTATGGCTACACCTTC.

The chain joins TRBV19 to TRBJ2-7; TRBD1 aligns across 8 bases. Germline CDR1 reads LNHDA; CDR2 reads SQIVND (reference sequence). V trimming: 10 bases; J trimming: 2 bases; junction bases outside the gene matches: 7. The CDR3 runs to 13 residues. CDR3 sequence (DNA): TGTGCCACCCAGGGACAGGCCCCCTACGAGCAGTACTTC. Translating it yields CATQGQAPYEQYF.

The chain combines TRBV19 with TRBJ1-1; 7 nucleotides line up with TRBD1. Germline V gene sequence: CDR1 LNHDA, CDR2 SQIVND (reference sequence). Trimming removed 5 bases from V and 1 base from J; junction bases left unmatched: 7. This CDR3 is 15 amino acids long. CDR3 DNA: TGTGCCAGTAGTCTTACGGGACAGCCGAACACTGAAGCTTTCTTT. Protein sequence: CASSLTGQPNTEAFF.

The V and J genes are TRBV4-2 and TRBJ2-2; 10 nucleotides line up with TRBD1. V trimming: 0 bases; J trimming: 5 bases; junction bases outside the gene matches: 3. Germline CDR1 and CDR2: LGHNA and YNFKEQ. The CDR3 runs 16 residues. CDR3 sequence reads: CASSQDWTGGTGELFF. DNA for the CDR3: TGTGCCAGCAGCCAAGACTGGACAGGGGGTACCGGGGAGCTGTTTTTT.